This T cell receptor beta chain was sequenced for a study of tumor and adjacent non-tumor tissue in lung cancer. In the study overall: Samples averaged roughly 4 million productive TCRbeta reads each. Whole-study findings and limits: Compared with tumor, normal lung showed significantly lower TCR diversity.

Concerning this clonotype itself: The antigen is undetermined.

The CDR3 is 13 residues long. Germline V gene lookup returns CDR1 SQVTM and CDR2 ANQGSEA. The library came from three nested PCR rounds adapted from ARM-PCR protocols. TCRdb re-called the multiplex PCR reads with MiXCR, one entry per CDR3 protein. The sample has about 98,000 distinct CDR3 sequences; around three quarters are singletons. RNA was extracted from bulk tissue without any cell sorting. More than 3 cm separated this lung sample from the edge of the tumor. Chemotherapy-naive patients with new lung cancer underwent thoracic surgery in China, August–November 2014. This receptor was identified in a man aged 55-75 years with small cell lung cancer. The chain combines TRBV29-1 with TRBJ1-6; D is uncertain. Sequencing was carried out using distant non-tumor lung tissue. CDR3 DNA: TGCGGCGCGTGGAGCTCCTATAATTCACCCCTCCACTTT. Translating gives CGAWSSYNSPLHF. Full variable domain (outside the CDR3, taken from reference TRBV29-1 and TRBJ1-6): SAVISQKPSRDICQRGTSLTIQCQVDSQVTMMFWYRQQPGQSLTLIATANQGSEATYESGFVIDKFPISRPNLTFSTLTVSNMSPEDSSIYLCGAWSSYNSPLHFGNGTRLTVT.